The present T cell receptor beta chain was sequenced within a study of T cells in Graves' hyperthyroidism and ophthalmopathy. The CDR3 consists of 15 residues. V shed 2 bases and J shed 1 base, with 9 bases lying between them. There were TCR beta CDR3 regions amplified from RNA transcripts. HTBI primers drove first-round RT-PCR of the TCR CDR3. TCRdb called the multiplex PCR reads again in MiXCR, with one record for every CDR3 protein. Of hundreds of thousands of distinct CDR3 sequences listed, approximately 16% were seen once; the top ten hold roughly 18%. This sequence joins TRBV12-3 or TRBV12-4 and TRBJ1-3; tentative D call: TRBD1 (5 bases). This clonotype was sampled from a woman under 30 with Graves' hyperthyroidism. What was sequenced was blood. CDR3 nucleotide sequence: TGTGCCAGCAGTTTACACGGGGCTTCTGGAAACACCATATATTTT. It translates to CASSLHGASGNTIYF.